Sequencing of this T cell receptor (beta chain) was carried out in a study of blood T cell repertoires in COVID-19. In terms of age and location, participants ranged from about 18 to 90 years and lived in roughly 22 US areas. Categorization into cohorts depended on clinical history that participants reported. In Cohort 3, a recovered donor had either two negative PCRs, clearance, or symptom resolution. Source study methods: Reference gene primer amplification gave nucleated cell count estimates. Profiling relied on immunoSEQ multiplex PCR, and the TCRdb table lists in-frame clones only, not all of them. The DNA gave D and trimming, while V, J and clone size come from that table. Of fewer than 400,000 clones in the sample, 92% are singletons; the top ten hold around 18%. Per germline, CDR1 MNHEY and CDR2 SMNVEV (reference sequence). CDR3 size: 16 residues. Trimming cost V 5 bases and J 2 bases; bases outside gene matches: 9.

Sequencing input: PBMCs or T cells enriched from blood (not recorded which). The rearrangement uses TRBV27 and TRBJ1-1; 9 positions match TRBD1. The source is a woman in her thirties who had recovered from COVID-19. For the CDR3, the DNA is TGTGCCAGCAGTACAATGGACAGGGGCCACAACACTGAAGCTTTCTTT. It translates to CASSTMDRGHNTEAFF.